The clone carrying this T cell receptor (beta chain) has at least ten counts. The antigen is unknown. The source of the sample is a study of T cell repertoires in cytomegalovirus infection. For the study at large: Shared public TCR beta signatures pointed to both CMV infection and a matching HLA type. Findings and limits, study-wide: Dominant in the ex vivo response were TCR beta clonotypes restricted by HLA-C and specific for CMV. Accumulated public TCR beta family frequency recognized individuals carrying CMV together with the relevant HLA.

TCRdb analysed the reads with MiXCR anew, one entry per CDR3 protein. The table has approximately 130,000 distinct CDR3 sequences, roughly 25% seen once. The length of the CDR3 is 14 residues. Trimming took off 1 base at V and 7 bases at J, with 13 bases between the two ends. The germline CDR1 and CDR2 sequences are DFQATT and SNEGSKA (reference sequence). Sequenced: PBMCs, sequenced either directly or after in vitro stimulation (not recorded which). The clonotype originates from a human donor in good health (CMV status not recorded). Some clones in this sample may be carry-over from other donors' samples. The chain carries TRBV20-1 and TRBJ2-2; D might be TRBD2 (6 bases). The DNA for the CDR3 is TGCAGTGCTAGAGGCGGGGTTGGCGTCGGGGAGCTGTTTTTT. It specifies CSARGGVGVGELFF.